This T cell receptor (beta chain) was sequenced for a study of blood T cell repertoires in COVID-19. In the study overall: Collection of acute and convalescent COVID-19 samples took place in the United States, Italy and Spain. In each case, the material was cDNA or gDNA derived from T cells, B-cell-depleted T cells, or PBMCs.

The CDR3 is 16 residues long. The germline CDR1 and CDR2 sequences are MNHEY and SVGEGT. Trimming stripped 2 bases from V and 3 bases from J, with 16 bases between. Original data processing: Amplification from reference gene primers served as the basis for estimated nucleated cell counts. Profiling relied on immunoSEQ multiplex PCR, and the TCRdb table lists in-frame clones only, not all of them. The DNA was the basis for D and trimming; V, J and clone size are from that table. This table has approximately 500,000 clones, 70% to 90% appearing once. The receptor was isolated from a human donor in a cohort sampled during active COVID-19. V and J are TRBV6-2 or TRBV6-3 and TRBJ1-2, with D unresolved. The sequenced material came from peripheral blood. The CDR3 nucleotides read TGTGCCAGCAGTTACAGGCGGGCAACCGGGGACTATGGCTACACCTTC. It specifies CASSYRRATGDYGYTF.